This T cell receptor beta chain is from a study of T cell responses to AZD1222 COVID-19 vaccine. Overall study findings and caveats: Nearly half of spike-specific TCRs reportedly target unmutated variant regions. After two AZD1222 doses, spike-specific TCR breadth and depth rose versus day 0. Among AZD1222 vaccinees, only six or seven were seropositive at baseline. Most donors were white British and more were female, and clonal diversity was possibly underestimated.

Details on this clone: As yet, its antigen is unknown.

The method was immunoSEQ multiplex PCR; TCRdb's version includes in-frame clones alone and lacks a portion of them. Found here are about 140,000 clones, more than 85% of them singletons; the top ten hold 3.1%. In germline, CDR1 is SGHTA, CDR2 FQGNSA. Trimming removed 0 bases from V and 5 bases from J; junction bases left unmatched: 3. The CDR3 runs to 15 residues. This receptor was obtained from an adult in good health. The J gene is TRBJ2-7, the V gene TRBV7-2; 11 nucleotides agree with TRBD2. Sequences were derived from peripheral blood, sampled on day 0 of AZD1222 vaccination. The CDR3 nucleotides read TGTGCCAGCAGCTTAGCCACTAGCGGGAGTGACGAGCAGTACTTC. It encodes CASSLATSGSDEQYF.